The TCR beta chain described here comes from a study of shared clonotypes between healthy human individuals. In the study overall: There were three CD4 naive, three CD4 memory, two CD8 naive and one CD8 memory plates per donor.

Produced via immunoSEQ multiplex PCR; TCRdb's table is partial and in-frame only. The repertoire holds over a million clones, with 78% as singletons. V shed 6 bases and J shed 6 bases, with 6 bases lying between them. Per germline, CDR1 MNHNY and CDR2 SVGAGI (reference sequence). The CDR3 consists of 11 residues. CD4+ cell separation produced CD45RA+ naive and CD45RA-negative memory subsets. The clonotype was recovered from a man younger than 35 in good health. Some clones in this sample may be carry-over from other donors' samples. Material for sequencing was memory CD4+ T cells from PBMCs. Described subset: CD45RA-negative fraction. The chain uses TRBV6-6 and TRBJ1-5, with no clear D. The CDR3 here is CASSLTQPQHF. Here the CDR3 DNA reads TGTGCCAGCAGCCTAACTCAGCCCCAGCATTTT.